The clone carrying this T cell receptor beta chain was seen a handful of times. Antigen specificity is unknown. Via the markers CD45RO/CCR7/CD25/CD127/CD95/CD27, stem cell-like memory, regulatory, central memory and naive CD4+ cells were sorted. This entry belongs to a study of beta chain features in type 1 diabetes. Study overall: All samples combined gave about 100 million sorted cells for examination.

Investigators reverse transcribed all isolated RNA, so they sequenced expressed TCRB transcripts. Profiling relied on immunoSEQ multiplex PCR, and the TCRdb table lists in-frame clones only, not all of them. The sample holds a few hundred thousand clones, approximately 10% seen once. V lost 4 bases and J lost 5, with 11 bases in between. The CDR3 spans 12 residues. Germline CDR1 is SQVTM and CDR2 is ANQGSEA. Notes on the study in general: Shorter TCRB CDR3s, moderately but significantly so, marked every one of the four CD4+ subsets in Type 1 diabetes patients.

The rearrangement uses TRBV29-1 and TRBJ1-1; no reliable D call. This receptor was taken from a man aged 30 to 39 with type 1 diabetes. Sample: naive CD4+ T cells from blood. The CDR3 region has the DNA TGCAGCGTTGCTGGAGTGTGGACTGAAGCTTTCTTT. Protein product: CSVAGVWTEAFF.